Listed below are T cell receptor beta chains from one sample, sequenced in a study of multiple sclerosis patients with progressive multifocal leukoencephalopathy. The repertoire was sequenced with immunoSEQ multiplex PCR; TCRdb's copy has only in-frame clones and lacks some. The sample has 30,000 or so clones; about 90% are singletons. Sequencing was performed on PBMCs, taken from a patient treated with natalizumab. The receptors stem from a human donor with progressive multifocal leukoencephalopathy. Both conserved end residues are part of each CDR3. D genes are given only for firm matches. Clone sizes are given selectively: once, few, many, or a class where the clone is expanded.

TGTGCCAGCAGCGTTACCCCCGACCCCCGACGGTCCTACGAGCAGTACTTC CASSVTPDPRRSYEQYF TRBJ2-7 . . TRBV9
TGTGCCAGCAGTGACTCAAGCGCGGGGAACTATGGCTACACCTTC CASSDSSAGNYGYTF TRBJ1-2 . . TRBV6-4
TGTGCCTGGAGTGTACCTAAGGGGGTCCTGAGCTCTGGAAACACCATATATTTT CAWSVPKGVLSSGNTIYF TRBJ1-3 . . TRBV30
TGTGCCAGCAGTGAAAGGCCAGCGGGAGGATTTATAAGCTCCTACAATGAGCAGTTCTTC CASSERPAGGFISSYNEQFF TRBJ2-1 once TRBD2 TRBV6-1
TGTGCTAGTGGTCCTGTAAGTCTGCAGGGAAAGACCTATGGCTACACCTTC CASGPVSLQGKTYGYTF TRBJ1-2 . . TRBV12-5
TGTGCCAGCAGCTCAGCGGACGAGCAGTACTTC CASSSADEQYF TRBJ2-7 . . TRBV13
TGTGCCAGCAGCGTACGGGTTGGGACCTACAATGAGCAGTTCTTC CASSVRVGTYNEQFF TRBJ2-1 . . TRBV9
TGTGCCAGCAGTGCAATGCGGAGCGGGATAGGTGAGCAGTTCTTC CASSAMRSGIGEQFF TRBJ2-1 . TRBD2 TRBV28
TGTGCCAGCAGCTTAGGGGGGTGGACTACCTACGAGCAGTACTTC CASSLGGWTTYEQYF TRBJ2-7 . . TRBV11-1
TGTGCCTGGAAGTACAACACTGAAGCTTTCTTT CAWKYNTEAFF TRBJ1-1 . . TRBV30
TGTGCCAGCACCGGACAGGGGGCCTCCTACGAGCAGTACTTC CASTGQGASYEQYF TRBJ2-7 . TRBD1 TRBV2
TGTGCCAGTAGTATAACCGCTAATTACGAGCAGTACTTC CASSITANYEQYF TRBJ2-7 . . TRBV19
TGCGCCAGCAGCCAAGGACTAGCGGGAGGCAATGAGCAGTTCTTC CASSQGLAGGNEQFF TRBJ2-1 . TRBD2 TRBV4-1
TGTGCCAGCAGGGACGGTTACGAGCAGTACTTC CASRDGYEQYF TRBJ2-7 . . TRBV28
TGTGCCAGCAGAGGTGGGCCCGGTGCGACTAATGAAAAACTGTTTTTT CASRGGPGATNEKLFF TRBJ1-4 . . TRBV28
TGTGCCAGCAGCCAAACGCAAAGGGGGGCCAAAAACATTCAGTACTTC CASSQTQRGAKNIQYF TRBJ2-4 . . TRBV14
TGTGCCATATCAGTTGATGGGGGCACGAACTATGGCTACACCTTC CAISVDGGTNYGYTF TRBJ1-2 . . TRBV10-3
TGTGCCAGCGGGTTGCGCGACATGAACACTGAAGCTTTCTTT CASGLRDMNTEAFF TRBJ1-1 . . TRBV2
TGTGCCAGCAGCTTACCGGGGGGCCAAGAGACCCAGTACTTC CASSLPGGQETQYF TRBJ2-5 . TRBD2 TRBV7-8
TGTGCCAGCTCATCACCAGGGGGGACCTACGAGCAGTACTTC CASSSPGGTYEQYF TRBJ2-7 . . TRBV18
TGTGCCAGCAGGGGACTAGCGGGAGAAGGTGAGCAGTTCTTC CASRGLAGEGEQFF TRBJ2-1 once TRBD2 TRBV2
TGTGCCAGCAGCTTAATGCAGCACCAGGAGCAGTACTTC CASSLMQHQEQYF TRBJ2-7 once . TRBV7-3
TGTGCCAGCAGCTCCACCGGGACACAAAATGAGCAGTTCTTC CASSSTGTQNEQFF TRBJ2-1 . . TRBV11-3
TGCAGCGTTGTTCTAGGGTTAGGCGGGGAGCTGTTTTTT CSVVLGLGGELFF TRBJ2-2 . . TRBV29-1
TGTGCCAGCTCGTCCAGCTCCTACAATGAGCAGTTCTTC CASSSSSYNEQFF TRBJ2-1 . . TRBV6-1
TGCGCCAGCAGCTTGGTGCCTTGGACTAGCGGGAGGGCCAACCATGAGCAGTTCTTC CASSLVPWTSGRANHEQFF TRBJ2-1 . TRBD2 TRBV5-1
TGTGCCAGCAGTGCGGGGACTTTGGACACTGAAGCTTTCTTT CASSAGTLDTEAFF TRBJ1-1 few . TRBV6-1
TGTGCCAGCAGCGTGGACAGTGCGAACACCGGGGAGCTGTTTTTT CASSVDSANTGELFF TRBJ2-2 . . TRBV9
TGTGCCAGCAGCCGCAATTCTTACTCCTACGAGCAGTACTTC CASSRNSYSYEQYF TRBJ2-7 . . TRBV6-5
TGTGCCTGGAGGCGGAGTCTGAACACTGAAGCTTTCTTT CAWRRSLNTEAFF TRBJ1-1 . . TRBV30
TGTGCTAGCAGCCCCCTCCCAGGGTTTGCAGGGCCCACTGAAGCTTTCTTT CASSPLPGFAGPTEAFF TRBJ1-1 . . TRBV7-7
TGTGCCAGCAGCTTATACCGGGACCGGCGGTACTTC CASSLYRDRRYF TRBJ2-4 . . TRBV11-2
TGTGCCAGCACCCTAGTGGGCACTAACTATGGCTACACCTTC CASTLVGTNYGYTF TRBJ1-2 . . TRBV7-9
TGCACCAGCAGCCCGACAGGGACTGGAAACACCATATATTTT CTSSPTGTGNTIYF TRBJ1-3 . . TRBV1
TGTGCCAGCAGCTTCCTCGGGAACTCCTACGAGCAGTACTTC CASSFLGNSYEQYF TRBJ2-7 . . TRBV7-2
TGTGCCAGCAGCCACGACCCCGGGACAGACTACGAGCAGTACTTC CASSHDPGTDYEQYF TRBJ2-7 . TRBD1 TRBV4-2
TGTGCCAGCAGTTACTCTAGCGTAACCAATGAGCAGTTCTTC CASSYSSVTNEQFF TRBJ2-1 . . TRBV6-6
TGTGCCACCAGCTCTAGAGGGGCAGGGAGAGAGACCCAGTACTTC CATSSRGAGRETQYF TRBJ2-5 . . TRBV15
TGTGCCAGTAGTATAGCCGGGACAGTGGGGGGTGAAGCTTTCTTT CASSIAGTVGGEAFF TRBJ1-1 . TRBD1 TRBV19
TGTGCCAGCAAGGTTCAGGGTAATTCACCCCTCCACTTT CASKVQGNSPLHF TRBJ1-6 . . TRBV28
TGTGCCAGCAGCGACGGCCCTAACTATGGCTACACCTTC CASSDGPNYGYTF TRBJ1-2 . . TRBV6-5
TGTGCCAGCCGGGTGCGGGGCGGGAACACTGAAGCTTTCTTT CASRVRGGNTEAFF TRBJ1-1 . . TRBV6-5
TGCGCCAGCAGCAGGGTGTCTAATGAAAAACTGTTTTTT CASSRVSNEKLFF TRBJ1-4 few . TRBV5-1
TGTGCCAGCAGCTCGGGAATCGCTGGAAACACCATATATTTT CASSSGIAGNTIYF TRBJ1-3 . . TRBV5-7
TGTGCCAGCAGCTTAGGGGCTCTACCGTCCACAGATACGCAGTATTTT CASSLGALPSTDTQYF TRBJ2-3 once . TRBV7-2
TGTGCCAGCAGCGTAGGGGGGACTAGCGGCTACGAGCAGTACTTC CASSVGGTSGYEQYF TRBJ2-7 few TRBD2 TRBV9
TGCGCCAGCAGTGATTTTTCGCGGGGATACACAGATACGCAGTATTTT CASSDFSRGYTDTQYF TRBJ2-3 . . TRBV10-1
TGTGCCAGCAGTCGAGAGCGGGTCCGCGGAAATGAGCAGTTCTTC CASSRERVRGNEQFF TRBJ2-1 few . TRBV2
TGCGCCAGCAGCCAAGGGAGGACAACTAGCGATGGGTACGAGCAGTACTTC CASSQGRTTSDGYEQYF TRBJ2-7 . TRBD2 TRBV4-3
TGTGCCAGCTACTCTACCGTGATGAACACTGAAGCTTTCTTT CASYSTVMNTEAFF TRBJ1-1 . . TRBV18
TGTGCCAGCAGTAACGGGAACAATGAGCAGTTCTTC CASSNGNNEQFF TRBJ2-1 . . TRBV25-1
TGTGCCAGCAGGCCCGGGGGGCTGGGGGGCTACACCTTC CASRPGGLGGYTF TRBJ1-2 . . TRBV7-2
TGTGCCAGCTCAGGGGCGACAGGTTTGCGCACAGATACGCAGTATTTT CASSGATGLRTDTQYF TRBJ2-3 . . TRBV18
TGTGCCAGCAGCTTGCGGGCTGAAGCTTTCTTT CASSLRAEAFF TRBJ1-1 . . TRBV7-2
TGTGCCACCAGCAGGATTTCGTCGGGGGAAGGAACCTACGAGCAGTACTTC CATSRISSGEGTYEQYF TRBJ2-7 few . TRBV15
TGTGCCAGCAGCTTGGGGCCCCAGCCCCAGCATTTT CASSLGPQPQHF TRBJ1-5 . . TRBV5-6